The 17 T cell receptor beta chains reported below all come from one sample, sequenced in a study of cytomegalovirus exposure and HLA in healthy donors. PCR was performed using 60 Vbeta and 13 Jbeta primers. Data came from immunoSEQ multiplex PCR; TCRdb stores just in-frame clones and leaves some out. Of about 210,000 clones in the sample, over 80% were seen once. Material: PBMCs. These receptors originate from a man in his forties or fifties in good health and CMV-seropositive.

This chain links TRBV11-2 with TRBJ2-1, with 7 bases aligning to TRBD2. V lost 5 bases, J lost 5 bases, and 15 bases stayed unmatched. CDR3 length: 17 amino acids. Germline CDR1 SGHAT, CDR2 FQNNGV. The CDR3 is CASSPTFGTTPDNEQFF. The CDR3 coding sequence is TGTGCCAGCAGCCCCACTTTCGGGACTACCCCGGACAATGAGCAGTTCTTC.

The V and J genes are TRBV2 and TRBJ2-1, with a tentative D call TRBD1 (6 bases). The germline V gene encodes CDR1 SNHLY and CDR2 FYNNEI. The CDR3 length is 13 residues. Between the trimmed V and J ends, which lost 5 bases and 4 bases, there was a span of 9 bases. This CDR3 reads CASSFGQYNEQFF. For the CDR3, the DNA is TGTGCCAGCAGTTTCGGACAGTACAATGAGCAGTTCTTC.

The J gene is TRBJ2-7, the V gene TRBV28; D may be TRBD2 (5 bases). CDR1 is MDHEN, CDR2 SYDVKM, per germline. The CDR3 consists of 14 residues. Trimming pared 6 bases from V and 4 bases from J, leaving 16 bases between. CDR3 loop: CASSLAGPLYEQYV. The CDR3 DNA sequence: TGTGCCAGCAGCCTAGCCGGGCCATTATACGAGCAGTACGTC.

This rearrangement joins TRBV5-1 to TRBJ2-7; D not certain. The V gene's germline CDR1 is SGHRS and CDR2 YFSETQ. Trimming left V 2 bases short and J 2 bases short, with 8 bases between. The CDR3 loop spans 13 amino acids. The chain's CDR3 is CASSFERTYEQYF. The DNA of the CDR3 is TGCGCCAGCAGCTTTGAGAGAACCTACGAGCAGTACTTC.

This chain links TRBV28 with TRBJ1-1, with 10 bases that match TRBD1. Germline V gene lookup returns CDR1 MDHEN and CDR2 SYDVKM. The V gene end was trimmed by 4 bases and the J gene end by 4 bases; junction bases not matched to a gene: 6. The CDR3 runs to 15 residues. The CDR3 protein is CASSSPGQGLTEAFF. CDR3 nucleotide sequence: TGTGCCAGCAGTTCCCCGGGACAGGGGCTCACTGAAGCTTTCTTT.

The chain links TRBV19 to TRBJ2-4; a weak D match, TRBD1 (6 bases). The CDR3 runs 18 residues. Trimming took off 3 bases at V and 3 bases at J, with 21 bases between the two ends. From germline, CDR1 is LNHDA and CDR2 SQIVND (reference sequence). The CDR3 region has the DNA TGTGCCAGTAGTATTAGGATCCATCACAGGGTGGGCAAAAACATTCAGTACTTC. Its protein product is CASSIRIHHRVGKNIQYF. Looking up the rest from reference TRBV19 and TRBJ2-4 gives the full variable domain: DGGITQSPKYLFRKEGQNVTLSCEQNLNHDAMYWYRQDPGQGLRLIYYSQIVNDFQKGDIAEGYSVSREKKESFPLTVTSAQKNPTAFYLCASSIRIHHRVGKNIQYFGAGTRLSVL.

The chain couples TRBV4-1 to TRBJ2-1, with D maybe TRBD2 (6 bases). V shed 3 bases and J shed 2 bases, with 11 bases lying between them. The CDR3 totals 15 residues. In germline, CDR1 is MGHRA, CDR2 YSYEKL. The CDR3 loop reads CASSQAGRAYNEQFF. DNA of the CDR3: TGCGCCAGCAGCCAGGCGGGAAGGGCCTACAATGAGCAGTTCTTC.

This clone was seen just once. The CDR3 sequence is CASSTTLRGEKLFF. The CDR3 DNA reads TGTGCCAGCTCAACGACCCTCCGGGGTGAAAAACTGTTTTTT. The V call is TRBV18, the J call TRBJ1-4; no definite D call. V shed 5 bases and J shed 7 bases, with 14 bases lying between them. In germline, CDR1 is KGHSH, CDR2 LQKENI. The CDR3 spans 14 residues. Full variable domain (missing parts from reference TRBV18 and TRBJ1-4): NAGVMQNPRHLVRRRGQEARLRCSPMKGHSHVYWYRQLPEEGLKFMVYLQKENIIDESGMPKERFSAEFPKEGPSILRIQQVVRGDSAAYFCASSTTLRGEKLFFGSGTQLSVL.

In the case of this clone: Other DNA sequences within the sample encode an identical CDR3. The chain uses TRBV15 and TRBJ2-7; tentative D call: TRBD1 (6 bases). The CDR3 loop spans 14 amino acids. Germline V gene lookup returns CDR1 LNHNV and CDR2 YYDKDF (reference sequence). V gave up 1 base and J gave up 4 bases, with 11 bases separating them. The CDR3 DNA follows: TGTGCCACCAGCAGAGCCAGGGGAGCTTACGAGCAGTACTTC. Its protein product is CATSRARGAYEQYF.

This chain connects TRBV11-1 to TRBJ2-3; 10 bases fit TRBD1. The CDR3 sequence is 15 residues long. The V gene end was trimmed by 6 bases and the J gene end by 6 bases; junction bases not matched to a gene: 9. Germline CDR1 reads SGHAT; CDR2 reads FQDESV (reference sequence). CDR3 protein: CASRDGQGDPDTQYF. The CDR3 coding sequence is TGTGCCAGCAGAGACGGACAGGGGGATCCGGATACGCAGTATTTT.

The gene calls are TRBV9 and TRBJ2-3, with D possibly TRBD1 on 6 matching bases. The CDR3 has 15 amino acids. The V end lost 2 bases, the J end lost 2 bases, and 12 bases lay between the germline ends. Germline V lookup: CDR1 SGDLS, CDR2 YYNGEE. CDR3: CASSVGAGTTDTQYF. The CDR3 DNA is TGTGCCAGCAGCGTGGGGGCGGGCACCACAGATACGCAGTATTTT.

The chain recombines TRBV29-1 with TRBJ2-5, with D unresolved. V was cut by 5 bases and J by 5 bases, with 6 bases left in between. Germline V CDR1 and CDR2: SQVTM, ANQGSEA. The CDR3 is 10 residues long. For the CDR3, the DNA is TGCAGCGTTTCTCGGGAGACCCAGTACTTC. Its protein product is CSVSRETQYF.

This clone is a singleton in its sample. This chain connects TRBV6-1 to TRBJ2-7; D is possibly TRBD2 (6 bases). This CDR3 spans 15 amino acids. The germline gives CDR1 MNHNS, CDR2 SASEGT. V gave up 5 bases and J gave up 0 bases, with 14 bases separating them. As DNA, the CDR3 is TGTGCCAGCAGTACAATAGCGGAGGGCTCCTACGAGCAGTACTTC. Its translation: CASSTIAEGSYEQYF.

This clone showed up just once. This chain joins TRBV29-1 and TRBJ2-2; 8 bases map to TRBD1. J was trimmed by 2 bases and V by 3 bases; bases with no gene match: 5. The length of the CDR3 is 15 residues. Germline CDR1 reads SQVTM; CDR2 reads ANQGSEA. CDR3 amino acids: CSVELGTGNTGELFF. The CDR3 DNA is TGCAGCGTTGAGTTGGGGACAGGTAACACCGGGGAGCTGTTTTTT.

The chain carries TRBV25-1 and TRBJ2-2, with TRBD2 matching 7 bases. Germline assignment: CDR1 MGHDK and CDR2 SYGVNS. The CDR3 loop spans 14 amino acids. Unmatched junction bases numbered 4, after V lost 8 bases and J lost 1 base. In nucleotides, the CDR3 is TGTGCCAGCTCAGGGAGGGGGAACACCGGGGAGCTGTTTTTT. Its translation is CASSGRGNTGELFF.

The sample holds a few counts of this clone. CDR3 region: CASQDRLAGEGDYEQYF. The CDR3 DNA follows: TGTGCCAGCCAGGACCGGCTAGCGGGAGAGGGGGACTACGAGCAGTACTTC. V gene TRBV5-4 combines with J gene TRBJ2-5, with 10 nucleotides matching TRBD2. The J call may be incorrect, as the DNA end agrees better with TRBJ2-7. The CDR3 sequence is 17 residues long. CDR1 SGHNT and CDR2 YYREEE come from the germline V gene (reference sequence).

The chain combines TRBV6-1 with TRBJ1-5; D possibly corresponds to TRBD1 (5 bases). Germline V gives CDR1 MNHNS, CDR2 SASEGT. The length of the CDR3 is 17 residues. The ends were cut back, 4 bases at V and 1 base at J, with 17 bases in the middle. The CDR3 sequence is CASSGGREGRSNQPQHF. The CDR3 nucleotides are TGTGCCAGCAGTGGGGGGAGGGAGGGACGGAGCAATCAGCCCCAGCATTTT.